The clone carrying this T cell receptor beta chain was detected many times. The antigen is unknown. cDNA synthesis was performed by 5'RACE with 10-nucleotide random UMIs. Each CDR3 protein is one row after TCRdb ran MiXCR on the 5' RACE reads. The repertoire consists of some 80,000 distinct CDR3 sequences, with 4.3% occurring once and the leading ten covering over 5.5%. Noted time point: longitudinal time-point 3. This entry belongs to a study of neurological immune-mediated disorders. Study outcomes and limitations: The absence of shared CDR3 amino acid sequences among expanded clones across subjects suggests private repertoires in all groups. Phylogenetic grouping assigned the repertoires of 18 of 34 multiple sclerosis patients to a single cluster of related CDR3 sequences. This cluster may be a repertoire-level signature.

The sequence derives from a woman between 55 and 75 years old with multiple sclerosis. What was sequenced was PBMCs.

The CDR3 sequence is CATSRVVGRSTGELFF. CDR3 sequence (DNA): TGTGCCACCAGCAGAGTGGTCGGCAGGAGCACCGGGGAGCTGTTTTTT. The V gene is TRBV15, the J gene TRBJ2-2; D unresolved. This CDR3 is built from 16 residues. Germline CDR1 LNHNV, CDR2 YYDKDF (reference sequence). Trimming removed 1 base at V and 4 bases at J, with 13 bases between. The complete variable domain, with remaining parts taken from reference TRBV15 and TRBJ2-2, reads DAMVIQNPRYQVTQFGKPVTLSCSQTLNHNVMYWYQQKSSQAPKLLFHYYDKDFNNEADTPDNFQSRRPNTSFCFLDIRSPGLGDTAMYLCATSRVVGRSTGELFFGEGSRLTVL.